A selection of T cell receptor beta chains follows, all from one sample in a study of OX40 agonist ivuxolimab in advanced cancers. Using immunoSEQ multiplex PCR, the repertoire was profiled, and TCRdb retains in-frame clones only, with some absent. Here the sample spans some 72,000 clones, around nine tenths being singletons. The input for sequencing was CD4+ or CD8+ T cells sorted from blood, taken in a trial of the OX40 agonist ivuxolimab. The receptors were gathered from an adult with an advanced solid tumor such as melanoma, head and neck, liver or kidney cancer. The CDR3 runs from the conserved cysteine through the conserved F or W. Each record gives: V gene, D gene, J gene, clone size, CDR3 DNA, CDR3 protein. The D gene is left open where the match is weak. Size is stated for part of the rows, as once, few or many counts, or as a class when the clone is expanded.

TRBV6-4	-	TRBJ2-2	few	TGTGCCAGCAGTGACCAAGGGGGCACCGGGGAGCTGTTTTTT	CASSDQGGTGELFF
TRBV11-2	TRBD1	TRBJ1-2	-	TGTGCCAGCAGCTCCCTGATCTGGGACAGGGAGTCCCGTGGCTACACCTTC	CASSSLIWDRESRGYTF
TRBV5-4	TRBD1	TRBJ1-1	-	TGTGCCAGCAGCTTGAGACAGGGCAAGAACACTGAAGCTTTCTTT	CASSLRQGKNTEAFF
TRBV30	-	TRBJ1-5	-	TGTGCCTGGAGTGTACGTCAGGGTAGTCAGCCCCAGCATTTT	CAWSVRQGSQPQHF
TRBV28	-	TRBJ2-3	-	TGTGCCATACGGGCGGCCACAGATACGCAGTATTTT	CAIRAATDTQYF
TRBV29-1	TRBD2	TRBJ2-1	once	TGCAGCGTTGCCACTAGCGGGAATTACAATGAGCAGTTCTTC	CSVATSGNYNEQFF
TRBV5-1	TRBD1	TRBJ1-1	-	TGCGCCAGCAGCTGGGGACAGGGGCATGAAGCTTTCTTT	CASSWGQGHEAFF
TRBV18	TRBD2	TRBJ2-7	few	TGTGCCAGCTCTCCCCGTGGGACTAGCGGGCCCTACGAGCAGTACTTC	CASSPRGTSGPYEQYF
TRBV27	-	TRBJ1-1	-	TGTGCCAGCAGTTTATGGGGGGACCTCTTCTTT	CASSLWGDLFF
TRBV2	TRBD1	TRBJ1-1	-	TGTGCCAGCAGGATGGACAGGGCTGACACTGAAGCTTTCTTT	CASRMDRADTEAFF